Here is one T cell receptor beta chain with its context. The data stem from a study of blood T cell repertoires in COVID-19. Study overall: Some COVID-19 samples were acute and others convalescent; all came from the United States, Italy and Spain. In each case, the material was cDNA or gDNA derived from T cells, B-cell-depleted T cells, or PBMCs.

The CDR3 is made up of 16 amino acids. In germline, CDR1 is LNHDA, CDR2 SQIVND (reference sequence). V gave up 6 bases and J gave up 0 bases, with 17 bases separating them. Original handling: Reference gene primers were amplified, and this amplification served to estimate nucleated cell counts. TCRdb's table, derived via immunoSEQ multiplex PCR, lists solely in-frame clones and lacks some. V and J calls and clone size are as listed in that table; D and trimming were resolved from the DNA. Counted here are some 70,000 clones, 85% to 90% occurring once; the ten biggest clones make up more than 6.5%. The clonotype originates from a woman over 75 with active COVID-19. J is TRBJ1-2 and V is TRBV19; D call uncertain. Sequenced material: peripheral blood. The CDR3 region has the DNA TGTGCCAGTAGAAACCGCCAACGGAGTTCTAACTATGGCTACACCTTC. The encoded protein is CASRNRQRSSNYGYTF.